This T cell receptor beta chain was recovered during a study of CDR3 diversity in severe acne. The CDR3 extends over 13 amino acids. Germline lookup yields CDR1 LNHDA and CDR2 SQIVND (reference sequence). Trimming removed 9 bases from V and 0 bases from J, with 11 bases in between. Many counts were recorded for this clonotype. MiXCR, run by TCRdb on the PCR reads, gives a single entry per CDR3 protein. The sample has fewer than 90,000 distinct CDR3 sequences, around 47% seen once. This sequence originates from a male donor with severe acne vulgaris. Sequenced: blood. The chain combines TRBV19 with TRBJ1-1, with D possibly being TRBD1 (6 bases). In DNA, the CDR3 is TGTGCCAGCTCTGGACAGATGAACACTGAAGCTTTCTTT. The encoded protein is CASSGQMNTEAFF.